This entry lists 20 T cell receptor beta chains sequenced from one sample in a study of CD8 T cells in Susac syndrome. Roughly 0.45 to 1 ug RNA was reverse transcribed with random hexamers. Using its own MiXCR run on the immunoSEQ multiplex PCR reads, TCRdb lists one record per CDR3 protein. Among 150,000 to 200,000 distinct CDR3 sequences listed, nearly 95% were seen once. The sequenced sample consisted of CD4+ T cells from PBMCs. The receptors were sampled from a human donor with multiple sclerosis.

The V call is TRBV3-1, the J call TRBJ2-3; D gene unclear. CDR3 length: 12 residues. Trimming removed 2 bases from V and 7 bases from J, with 7 bases in between. Germline CDR1 reads LGHDT; CDR2 reads YNNKEL (reference sequence). The CDR3 reads CASSQSANTQYF. In DNA, the CDR3 is TGTGCCAGCAGCCAAAGTGCAAATACGCAGTATTTT.

The sample holds one count of this clonotype. The chain combines TRBV3-1 with TRBJ2-1, with 11 bases lining up with TRBD2. CDR1 LGHDT and CDR2 YNNKEL come from the germline V gene (reference sequence). J lost 9 bases, V lost 0 bases, and 4 bases had no gene match. The CDR3 spans 15 residues. Here the CDR3 reads CASSQDTLAGGEQFF. Written as DNA, the CDR3 is TGTGCCAGCAGCCAAGATACTCTAGCGGGAGGTGAGCAGTTCTTC.

CDR3 sequence reads: CASSLAGVSGYTF. The DNA for the CDR3 is TGTGCCAGCAGCTTAGCCGGGGTCTCCGGCTACACCTTC. The rearrangement joins TRBV7-9 to TRBJ1-2; D remains ambiguous. V dropped 0 bases and J dropped 8 bases, with 10 bases sitting between them. The CDR3 length is 13 residues. Per germline, CDR1 SEHNR and CDR2 FQNEAQ (reference sequence).

The V gene is TRBV7-9, the J gene TRBJ1-1; D is possibly TRBD1 (5 bases). V lost 3 bases and J 0 bases, leaving 8 bases between the germline ends. From germline, CDR1 is SEHNR and CDR2 FQNEAQ (reference sequence). This CDR3 contains 14 residues. This CDR3 is CASSFDSLNTEAFF. CDR3 nucleotides: TGTGCCAGCAGCTTCGACAGCTTGAACACTGAAGCTTTCTTT.

V gene TRBV25-1 combines with J gene TRBJ2-7, with D uncertain. With 3 bases removed from V and 1 base from J, the gap between germline ends came to 13 bases. This CDR3 comprises 15 residues. CDR1 is MGHDK and CDR2 is SYGVNS in the germline V gene. CDR3 DNA sequence: TGTGCCAGCAGTGAGGATGTTCACGCTTCCTACGAGCAGTACTTC. This sequence encodes CASSEDVHASYEQYF.

The chain is built from TRBV30 and TRBJ2-5; 7 positions agree with TRBD1. The length of the CDR3 is 15 residues. Looked up from germline, CDR1 is GTSNPN and CDR2 is SVGIG (reference sequence). V shed 1 base and J 1 base; nucleotides not matched to a gene: 6. DNA for the CDR3: TGTGCCTGGAGTGAGGGACAGAGCCTCCAAGAGACCCAGTACTTC. Encoded protein: CAWSEGQSLQETQYF.

This chain uses TRBV11-3 with TRBJ2-1; perhaps TRBD2 as D (7 bases). Germline V gives CDR1 SGHNT, CDR2 YENEEA. V was cut by 5 bases and J by 6 bases, with 20 bases left in between. CDR3 length: 16 amino acids. Here the CDR3 reads CASSVREGVSSNEQFF. CDR3 in DNA: TGTGCCAGCAGCGTGAGGGAGGGGGTTAGTAGCAATGAGCAGTTCTTC. Filled out from reference TRBV11-3 and TRBJ2-1, the complete variable domain reads EAGVVQSPRYKIIEKKQPVAFWCNPISGHNTLYWYLQNLGQGPELLIRYENEEAVDDSQLPKDRFSAERLKGVDSTLKIQPAELGDSAVYLCASSVREGVSSNEQFFGPGTRLTVL.

The chain recombines TRBV7-8 with TRBJ1-2; D gene unclear. Between the trimmed V and J ends, which lost 0 bases and 7 bases, there was a span of 9 bases. There are 13 residues in the CDR3. Germline assignment: CDR1 SGHVS and CDR2 FQNEAQ. CDR3 in amino acids: CASSLAGSGGYTF. CDR3 DNA sequence: TGTGCCAGCAGCTTAGCGGGGTCAGGTGGCTACACCTTC.

The V gene is TRBV9, the J gene TRBJ2-1, with 8 positions matching TRBD2. CDR1 and CDR2 from the germline V gene are SGDLS and YYNGEE. V dropped 0 bases and J dropped 10; count of bases not matched to a gene: 6. CDR3 length: 14 residues. In DNA form, the CDR3 reads TGTGCCAGCAGCGTAGAAAGCGGGGGAGGCGAGCAGTTCTTC. Protein: CASSVESGGGEQFF.

This rearrangement joins TRBV20-1 to TRBJ1-2, with D tentatively TRBD1 (5 bases). V was pared by 6 bases and J by 7 bases, with 12 bases between. In germline, CDR1 is DFQATT, CDR2 SNEGSKA (reference sequence). The CDR3 extends over 11 amino acids. The CDR3 is CSAPTGAGYTF. The CDR3 DNA is TGCAGTGCCCCGACCGGGGCTGGCTACACCTTC.

The chain combines TRBV24-1 with TRBJ2-3, with a tentative D call TRBD1 (6 bases). Trimming pared 4 bases from V and 1 base from J, leaving 11 bases between. The germline CDR1 and CDR2 sequences are KGHDR and SFDVKD. The CDR3 is 15 residues long. Written as DNA, the CDR3 is TGTGCCACCAGTGACATAGGACAGCGCACAGATACGCAGTATTTT. Translation: CATSDIGQRTDTQYF.

The genes are TRBV20-1 and TRBJ2-7, with TRBD2 identical over 8 bases. The CDR3 is 12 residues long. V trimming: 5 bases; J trimming: 9 bases; junction bases outside the gene matches: 9. From germline, CDR1 is DFQATT and CDR2 SNEGSKA (reference sequence). The CDR3 spells CSAGRTSQVQYF. For the CDR3, the DNA is TGCAGTGCTGGCCGGACTAGCCAGGTGCAGTACTTC.

The chain combines TRBV20-1 with TRBJ1-5; no reliable D call. Germline V gene data show CDR1 as DFQATT and CDR2 as SNEGSKA (reference sequence). The CDR3 covers 12 residues. V was clipped by 0 bases and J by 9 bases, with 9 bases between them. Here the CDR3 DNA reads TGCAGTGCTAGAGATAACAGCATGCCCCAGCATTTT. Translating it yields CSARDNSMPQHF.

This chain uses TRBV20-1 with TRBJ1-6; maybe TRBD1 (5 bases). Deletions cut 3 bases from V and 10 bases from J, with 13 bases between. Germline V lookup: CDR1 DFQATT, CDR2 SNEGSKA (reference sequence). This CDR3 has 13 residues. CDR3 protein: CSASWGRGSPLHF. In DNA form, the CDR3 reads TGCAGTGCTAGTTGGGGACGAGGATCACCCCTCCACTTT.

This chain joins TRBV20-1 and TRBJ2-5; 8 bases map to TRBD2. Trimming cost V 1 base and J 4 bases; bases outside gene matches: 5. The CDR3 has 14 amino acids. Germline CDR1 and CDR2: DFQATT and SNEGSKA (reference sequence). CDR3 region: CSARVGLVGETQYF. The CDR3 DNA follows: TGCAGTGCTAGAGTGGGACTAGTAGGAGAGACCCAGTACTTC.

This chain uses TRBV28 with TRBJ1-5, with a weak D call TRBD1 (6 bases). In germline, CDR1 is MDHEN, CDR2 SYDVKM. Trimming took 8 bases from V and 4 from J, leaving 12 bases between them. The CDR3 spans 13 residues. CDR3: CASGQPVNQPQHF. The CDR3, as DNA: TGTGCCAGCGGACAGCCTGTTAATCAGCCCCAGCATTTT.

This clonotype was seen just once. This chain joins TRBV5-6 and TRBJ2-3, with D possibly called TRBD1 or TRBD2 (5 bases each). The CDR3 length is 15 residues. V lost 7 bases and J 2 bases, leaving 17 bases between the germline ends. Germline CDR1 and CDR2: SGHDT and YYEEEE. The CDR3 is CASGPRGADTDTQYF. CDR3 in DNA: TGTGCCAGCGGTCCCCGGGGCGCCGACACAGATACGCAGTATTTT.

The J gene is TRBJ2-3, the V gene TRBV6-5, with D unclear. Trimming removed 5 bases at V and 8 bases at J, with 11 bases between. The CDR3 runs 12 residues. CDR1 MNHEY and CDR2 SVGAGI come from the germline V gene. The CDR3 DNA follows: TGTGCCAGCAGTCAACAGCGAGGTACGCAGTATTTT. It specifies CASSQQRGTQYF.

V is TRBV20-1 and J is TRBJ2-3, with D tentatively TRBD1 or TRBD2 (6 bases each). The CDR3 covers 14 residues. Per the germline V gene, CDR1 is DFQATT and CDR2 is SNEGSKA (reference sequence). The germline V and J ends were trimmed by 2 bases and 5 bases, with 14 bases remaining between them. CDR3 bases: TGCAGTGCTAGACGGGGGCCTGGTGTAGATACGCAGTATTTT. Encoded protein: CSARRGPGVDTQYF.

This sequence joins TRBV4-1 and TRBJ2-7, with 10 bases fitting TRBD1. Looked up from germline, CDR1 is MGHRA and CDR2 is YSYEKL. V was pared by 6 bases and J by 5 bases, with 7 bases of the junction left unmatched. CDR3 size: 14 residues. The CDR3 DNA is TGCGCCAGCAGGCCGGGACAGGGGACCGACGAGCAGTACTTC. Its protein is CASRPGQGTDEQYF.